The entry below gives a single T cell receptor (beta chain) sequence along with its context. This clonotype was detected only a few times. What this receptor recognizes is not known. One base away there is no much larger clone; base qualities are not given. The sample was run on an Illumina HiSeq 2500. Quantitative 5'-RACE with molecular barcodes was the method used to prepare the TCR beta libraries. As for how the authors treated the data: To identify disease-linked TCR variants, a new computational method was used, one built on a probabilistic model of VDJ rearrangement. TCRdb passed the public sequencing reads through fastp at Q25 and MiXCR, retaining productive beta sequences. Every CDR3 protein is listed once, alongside the most common genes and DNA of its rows. What appears here as the V and J calls and clone size reflects TCRdb's work, not the paper's. This sample gives 130,000 or so distinct CDR3 sequences in total; more than 15% of them show up just once. The ten biggest clones cover around a third of the sample.

This entry is derived from a study of CD8 T cells in ankylosing spondylitis (dated 2017 in TCRdb). General notes on the study: T cell receptor beta repertoires were profiled in healthy donors and ankylosing spondylitis patients so that disease-linked TCR variants could be found. The full study cohort was made up of 25 ankylosing spondylitis patients and about a hundred healthy donors. Peripheral blood was sampled, and synovial fluid was additionally collected from ankylosing spondylitis patients.

General conclusions and limits of the study: Some motif variants had previously been reported in the synovial fluid and blood of reactive arthritis patients, which suggests shared mechanisms of disease initiation. The disease-linked clones were reported as significantly enriched in matched synovial fluid samples from ankylosing spondylitis patients. The disease-linked clones had a CD8+ phenotype and were found at relatively low frequencies in peripheral blood. A TCR beta motif of about eight highly homologous amino acid variants appeared characteristic of blood from ankylosing spondylitis patients.

The specimen was blood, either unsorted or a sorted T cell fraction (not recorded which). The clonotype comes from a male donor with ankylosing spondylitis.

CDR3 loop: CASSFGRGANQPQHF. The nucleotides read TGTGCCAGCAGTTTCGGCAGGGGCGCCAATCAGCCCCAGCATTTT. This sequence uses TRBV27 and TRBJ1-5, with TRBD1 as a weak D call on 6 bases. Reading the germline V gene (reference sequence) gives CDR1 MNHEY and CDR2 SMNVEV. V was cut back by 3 bases and J by 3 bases, leaving a gap of 12 bases between them. The CDR3 numbers 15 residues from cysteine through phenylalanine. Only CDR3 DNA remains: 45 bases, in frame from the first base.